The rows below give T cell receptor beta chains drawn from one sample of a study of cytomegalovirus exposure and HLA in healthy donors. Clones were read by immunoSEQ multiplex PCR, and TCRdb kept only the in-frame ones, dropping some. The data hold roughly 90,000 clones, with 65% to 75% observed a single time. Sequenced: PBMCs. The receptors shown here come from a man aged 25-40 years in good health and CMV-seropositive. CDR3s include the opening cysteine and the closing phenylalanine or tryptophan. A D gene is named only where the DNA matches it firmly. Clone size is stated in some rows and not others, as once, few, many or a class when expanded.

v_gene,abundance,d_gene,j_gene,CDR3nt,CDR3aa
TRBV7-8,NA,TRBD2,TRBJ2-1,TGTGCCAGCAGCTTGCGGGAGACCTACCTCAGTGAGCAGTTCTTC,CASSLRETYLSEQFF
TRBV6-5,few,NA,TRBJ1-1,TGTGCCAGCAGACGACAAGGACAGTATACTGAAGCTTTCTTT,CASRRQGQYTEAFF
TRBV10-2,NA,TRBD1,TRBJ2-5,TGCGCCAGCAGTGTTAACAGGGGACAAGGCATAGAGACCCAGTACTTC,CASSVNRGQGIETQYF
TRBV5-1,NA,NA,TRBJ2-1,TGCGCCAGCAGCTTAGCGGACAGCTCCTACAATGAGCAGTTCTTC,CASSLADSSYNEQFF
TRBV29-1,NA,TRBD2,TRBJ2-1,TGCAGCGTCCCATCAGCGGGAAAGGGTAATGAGCAGTTCTTC,CSVPSAGKGNEQFF
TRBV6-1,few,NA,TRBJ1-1,TGTGCCAGCAGTTCGGACAGCGGCACTGAAGCTTTCTTT,CASSSDSGTEAFF
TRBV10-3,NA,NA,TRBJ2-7,TGTGCCATCAGCTCAGGGGAGTACGAGCAGTACTTC,CAISSGEYEQYF
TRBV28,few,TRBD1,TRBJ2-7,TGTGCCAGCACCTCCCCGCGGGGGACAGGGTTAGCCTACGAGCAGTACTTC,CASTSPRGTGLAYEQYF
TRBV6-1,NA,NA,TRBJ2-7,TGTGCCAGCTTGTCCGAGGGGACGCGGGGCTACGAGCAGTACTTC,CASLSEGTRGYEQYF
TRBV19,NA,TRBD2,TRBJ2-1,TGTGCCAGTAGTACAACTAGCGGGAAAGTAGGTGAGCAGTTCTTC,CASSTTSGKVGEQFF
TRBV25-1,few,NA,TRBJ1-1,TGTGCCAGCAGCCGTCGGGGGGGAAGGACTGAAGCTTTCTTT,CASSRRGGRTEAFF
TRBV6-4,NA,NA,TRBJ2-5,TGTGCCAGCAGTGACTCGAGTCAGGGGTCCCAGTACTTC,CASSDSSQGSQYF
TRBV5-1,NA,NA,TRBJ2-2,TGCGCCAGCAGCTCGACAGGGAGGATAAACACCGGGGAGCTGTTTTTT,CASSSTGRINTGELFF
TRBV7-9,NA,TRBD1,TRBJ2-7,TGTGCCAGCAGCCAAGTGACAGGGGGCGCATCCGAGCAGTACTTC,CASSQVTGGASEQYF
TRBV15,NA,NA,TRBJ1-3,TGTGCCACCAGCAGTTGGGGCTACTCTGGAAACACCATATATTTT,CATSSWGYSGNTIYF
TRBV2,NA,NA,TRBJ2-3,TGTGCCAGCAGTGACCATACGGTAACAGATACGCAGTATTTT,CASSDHTVTDTQYF
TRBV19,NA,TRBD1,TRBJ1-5,TGTGCCACTGGACAGGGTCGGAATCAGCCCCAGCATTTT,CATGQGRNQPQHF
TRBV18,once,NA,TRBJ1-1,TGTGCCAGCTCACCGACGGACAGTGAGGATACTGAAGCTTTCTTT,CASSPTDSEDTEAFF
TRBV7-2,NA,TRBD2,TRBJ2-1,TGTGCCAGCAGCCCCAAGCGGGGGATCGAGTTCTTC,CASSPKRGIEFF
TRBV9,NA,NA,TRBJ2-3,TGTGCCAGCAGCGTAGGTCTGGGAGGGGGTACAGATACGCAGTATTTT,CASSVGLGGGTDTQYF
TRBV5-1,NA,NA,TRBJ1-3,TGCGCCAGCAGCTTTACCCCGGGAGCTGGAAACACCATATATTTT,CASSFTPGAGNTIYF
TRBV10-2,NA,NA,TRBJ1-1,TGCGCCAGCAGCTTGACAGACACTGAAGCTTTCTTT,CASSLTDTEAFF
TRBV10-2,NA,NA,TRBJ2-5,TGCGCCAGCTCAGTGGTCCAAGAGACCCAGTACTTC,CASSVVQETQYF
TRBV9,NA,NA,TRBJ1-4,TGTGCCAGCAGCGTAGGGAGGACAACTAATGAAAAACTGTTTTTT,CASSVGRTTNEKLFF
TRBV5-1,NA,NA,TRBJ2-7,TGCGCCAGCAGCTTGGGCGGGACGGGATACTACGAGCAGTACTTC,CASSLGGTGYYEQYF
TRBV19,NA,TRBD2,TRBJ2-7,TGTGCCAGTAGTATGGAGCGGGAGAAAATTTACGAGCAGTACTTC,CASSMEREKIYEQYF
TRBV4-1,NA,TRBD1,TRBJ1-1,TGCGCCAGCAGCCAGGTCCTAGGGACAGGGGTTACCGAAGCTTTCTTT,CASSQVLGTGVTEAFF
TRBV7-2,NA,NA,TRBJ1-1,TGTGCCAGCAGCTCCACTTGGAACACTGAAGCTTTCTTT,CASSSTWNTEAFF
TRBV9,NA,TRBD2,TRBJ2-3,TGTGCCAGCACCCCCGGCGGGGGTAGCACAGATACGCAGTATTTT,CASTPGGGSTDTQYF
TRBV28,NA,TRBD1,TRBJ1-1,TGTGCCAGCAGTTTAAGGCTGCAGGGGGCAGCTGAAGCTTTCTTT,CASSLRLQGAAEAFF
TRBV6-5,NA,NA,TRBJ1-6,TGTGCCAGCATCAGGACAGCTCGTGGGTCACCCCTCCACTTT,CASIRTARGSPLHF
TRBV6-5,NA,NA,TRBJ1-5,TGTGCCAGCAGGGGGACAACTAATCAGCCCCAGCATTTT,CASRGTTNQPQHF
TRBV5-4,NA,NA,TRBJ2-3,TGTGCCAGCAGCCCAGGTGAAGTTAGCACAGATACGCAGTATTTT,CASSPGEVSTDTQYF